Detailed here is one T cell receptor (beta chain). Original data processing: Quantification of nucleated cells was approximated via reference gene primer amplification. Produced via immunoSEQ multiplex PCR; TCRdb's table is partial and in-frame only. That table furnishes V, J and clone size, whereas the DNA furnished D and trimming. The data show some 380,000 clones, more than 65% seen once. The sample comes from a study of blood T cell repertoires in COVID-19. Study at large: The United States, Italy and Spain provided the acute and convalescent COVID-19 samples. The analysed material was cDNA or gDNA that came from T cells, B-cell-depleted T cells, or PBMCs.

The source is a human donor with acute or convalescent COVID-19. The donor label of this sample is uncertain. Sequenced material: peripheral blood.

CDR3: CASSPTGTGSTIFGEQYF. The CDR3, as DNA: TGTGCCAGCTCACCAACCGGGACAGGGAGTACCATTTTCGGAGAGCAGTACTTC. The chain is built from TRBV18 and TRBJ2-7; TRBD1 agrees at 9 bases. The CDR3 sequence is 18 residues long. Unmatched junction bases numbered 18, after V lost 2 bases and J lost 7 bases. Looked up from germline, CDR1 is KGHSH and CDR2 is LQKENI. Variable domain in full (rest from reference TRBV18 and TRBJ2-7): NAGVMQNPRHLVRRRGQEARLRCSPMKGHSHVYWYRQLPEEGLKFMVYLQKENIIDESGMPKERFSAEFPKEGPSILRIQQVVRGDSAAYFCASSPTGTGSTIFGEQYFGPGTRLTVT.